The rows below give T cell receptor beta chains drawn from one sample of a study of shared clonotypes between healthy human individuals. Assay used: immunoSEQ multiplex PCR; TCRdb lists only in-frame clones, some missing. The sample carries 2 million to 3 million clones, 90% to 95% recorded once. Material for sequencing was naive CD4+ T cells sorted from blood. These receptors were obtained from a man in his late teens or twenties in good health. The CDR3 runs from the conserved cysteine through the conserved F or W. A D gene is named only where the DNA matches it firmly. The size of a clone is reported for some rows only, either as once, few or many, or as a class for expanded clones.

clone size	J gene	D gene	V gene	CDR3 protein	CDR3 DNA
.	TRBJ2-3	TRBD1	TRBV5-1	CASSSARDRGRADTQYF	TGCGCCAGCAGCTCGGCTCGGGACAGGGGGAGGGCAGATACGCAGTATTTT
.	TRBJ2-6	.	TRBV5-6	CASSPREGASSGANVLTF	TGTGCCAGCAGCCCCCGGGAAGGGGCCTCCTCTGGGGCCAACGTCCTGACTTTC
.	TRBJ2-2	.	TRBV11-1	CASSLGLTGELFF	TGTGCCAGCAGCTTAGGTTTAACCGGGGAGCTGTTTTTT
.	TRBJ2-1	TRBD2	TRBV4-1	CASSQGSESTSGLRNEQFF	TGCGCCAGCAGCCAAGGATCTGAGTCGACTAGCGGACTGAGGAATGAGCAGTTCTTC
.	TRBJ2-4	TRBD2	TRBV7-2	CASSLEAGGQKGSKNIQYF	TGTGCCAGCAGCTTGGAAGCGGGAGGTCAGAAGGGTTCCAAAAACATTCAGTACTTC
.	TRBJ2-5	TRBD1	TRBV15	CATPPDRGRRETQYF	TGTGCCACCCCTCCCGACAGGGGGCGCCGAGAGACCCAGTACTTC
.	TRBJ2-5	TRBD2	TRBV18	CASSPLAGAETQYF	TGTGCCAGCTCACCACTAGCGGGGGCGGAGACCCAGTACTTC
.	TRBJ2-1	TRBD1	TRBV5-1	CASSLQGANNEQFF	TGCGCCAGCAGCTTGCAGGGGGCGAACAATGAGCAGTTCTTC
.	TRBJ2-7	TRBD1	TRBV5-1	CASSLGRVGQGSYEQYF	TGCGCCAGCAGCTTGGGCCGGGTAGGACAGGGTTCCTACGAGCAGTACTTC
.	TRBJ1-4	.	TRBV9	CASSSTATNEKLFF	TGTGCCAGCAGCTCGACAGCAACTAATGAAAAACTGTTTTTT
once	TRBJ1-5	TRBD1	TRBV2	CASSMTGFQPQHF	TGTGCCAGCAGTATGACAGGGTTCCAGCCCCAGCATTTT
.	TRBJ2-7	.	TRBV6-6	CASSYAWDEQYF	TGTGCCAGCAGTTACGCCTGGGACGAGCAGTACTTC
.	TRBJ2-7	.	TRBV18	CASSPPRGTAYEQYF	TGTGCCAGCTCACCACCGAGGGGCACAGCCTACGAGCAGTACTTC
.	TRBJ2-2	TRBD2	TRBV11-2	CASSLEGLAATGELFF	TGTGCCAGCAGCTTAGAGGGACTAGCGGCCACCGGGGAGCTGTTTTTT
once	TRBJ2-3	.	TRBV6-1	CASSERPGKSTDTQYF	TGTGCCAGCAGTGAAAGGCCGGGGAAGAGCACAGATACGCAGTATTTT
.	TRBJ1-2	.	TRBV2	CASSEGGWGPDGYTF	TGTGCCAGCAGTGAAGGGGGCTGGGGCCCGGATGGCTACACCTTC
.	TRBJ2-7	.	TRBV5-1	CASSLDQGRAYEQYF	TGCGCCAGCAGCTTGGATCAGGGGCGGGCCTACGAGCAGTACTTC
.	TRBJ2-7	.	TRBV18	CASSPGGEQYF	TGTGCCAGCTCACCAGGAGGCGAGCAGTACTTC
.	TRBJ2-3	.	TRBV30	CAWATDTQYF	TGTGCCTGGGCCACAGATACGCAGTATTTT
.	TRBJ2-7	TRBD2	TRBV2	CASSRRLAGVYEQYF	TGTGCCAGCAGTCGGAGGCTAGCGGGGGTATACGAGCAGTACTTC
.	TRBJ1-5	.	TRBV6-1	CASSAHPNNQPQHF	TGTGCCAGCAGTGCCCACCCAAACAATCAGCCCCAGCATTTT
.	TRBJ1-5	.	TRBV6-1	CASSEEGTLPSNQPQHF	TGTGCCAGCAGTGAAGAGGGGACCCTTCCAAGCAATCAGCCCCAGCATTTT
.	TRBJ2-2	TRBD2	TRBV11-2	CASSLGLAGTGELFF	TGTGCCAGCAGCTTAGGACTAGCGGGTACCGGGGAGCTGTTTTTT
.	TRBJ2-7	TRBD1	TRBV27	CASSLGQGIVYEQYF	TGTGCCAGCAGTTTGGGACAGGGAATTGTCTACGAGCAGTACTTC
few	TRBJ2-1	TRBD1	TRBV18	CASSPTTGGVYNEQFF	TGTGCCAGCTCACCCACGACAGGGGGCGTCTACAATGAGCAGTTCTTC
.	TRBJ1-6	TRBD1	TRBV10-3	CAIRDRAGDSPLHF	TGTGCCATCAGGGACAGGGCTGGTGATTCACCCCTCCACTTT
.	TRBJ1-2	TRBD1	TRBV27	CASSFGTGGASYGYTF	TGTGCCAGCAGTTTTGGGACAGGGGGCGCAAGCTATGGCTACACCTTC
once	TRBJ2-2	TRBD2	TRBV10-1	CASSERVAGGATGELFF	TGCGCCAGCAGTGAGAGGGTAGCGGGGGGCGCAACCGGGGAGCTGTTTTTT
.	TRBJ2-7	TRBD2	TRBV27	CASSLLAGGPGGEQYF	TGTGCCAGCAGTTTGTTAGCGGGGGGCCCAGGTGGCGAGCAGTACTTC
.	TRBJ1-5	.	TRBV7-9	CASSSPDSREVQHF	TGTGCCAGCAGCTCGCCGGACAGCCGTGAGGTCCAGCATTTT
.	TRBJ1-5	TRBD1	TRBV28	CASSKRDRGSQPQHF	TGTGCCAGCAGTAAGAGGGACAGGGGTTCTCAGCCCCAGCATTTT
.	TRBJ2-5	TRBD1	TRBV5-1	CASSDGQGSVETQYF	TGCGCCAGCAGCGACGGACAGGGGAGTGTGGAGACCCAGTACTTC
.	TRBJ2-6	.	TRBV19	CASSIPFSGANVLTF	TGTGCCAGTAGTATTCCCTTCTCTGGGGCCAACGTCCTGACTTTC
.	TRBJ1-6	.	TRBV13	CASSLNGPRVVSPLHF	TGTGCCAGCAGCTTAAACGGCCCCAGGGTGGTTTCACCCCTCCACTTT